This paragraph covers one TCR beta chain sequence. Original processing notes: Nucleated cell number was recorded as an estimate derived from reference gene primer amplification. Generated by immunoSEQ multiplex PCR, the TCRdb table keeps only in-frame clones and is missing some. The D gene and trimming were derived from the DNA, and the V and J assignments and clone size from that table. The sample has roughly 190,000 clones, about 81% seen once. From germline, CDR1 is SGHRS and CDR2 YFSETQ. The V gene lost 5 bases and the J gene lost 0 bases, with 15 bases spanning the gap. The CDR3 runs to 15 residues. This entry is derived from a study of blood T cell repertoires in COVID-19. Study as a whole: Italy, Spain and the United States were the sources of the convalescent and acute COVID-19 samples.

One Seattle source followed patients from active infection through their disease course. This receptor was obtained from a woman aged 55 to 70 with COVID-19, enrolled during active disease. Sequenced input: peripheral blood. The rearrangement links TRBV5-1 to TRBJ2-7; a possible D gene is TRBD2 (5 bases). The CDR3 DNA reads TGCGCCAGCAGAGTAGATGGACTCATCTCCTACGAGCAGTACTTC. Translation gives CASRVDGLISYEQYF.